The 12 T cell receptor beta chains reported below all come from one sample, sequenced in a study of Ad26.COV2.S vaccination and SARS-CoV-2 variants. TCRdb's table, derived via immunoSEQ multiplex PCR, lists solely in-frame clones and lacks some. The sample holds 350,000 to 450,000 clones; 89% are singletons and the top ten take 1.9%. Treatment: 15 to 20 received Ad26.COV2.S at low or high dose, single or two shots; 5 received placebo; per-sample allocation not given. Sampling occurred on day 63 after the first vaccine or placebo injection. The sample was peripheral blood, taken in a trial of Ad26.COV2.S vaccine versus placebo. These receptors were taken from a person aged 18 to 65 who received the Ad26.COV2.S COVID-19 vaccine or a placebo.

CDR3 DNA sequence: TGTGCCAGCAGCCCACGCGGGGATGAGCAGTTCTTC. Protein: CASSPRGDEQFF. This chain links TRBV6-5 with TRBJ2-1, with D perhaps TRBD2 (6 bases). The CDR3 runs to 12 residues. V was pared by 6 bases and J by 8 bases, with 11 bases between. CDR1 is MNHEY, CDR2 SVGAGI, per germline.

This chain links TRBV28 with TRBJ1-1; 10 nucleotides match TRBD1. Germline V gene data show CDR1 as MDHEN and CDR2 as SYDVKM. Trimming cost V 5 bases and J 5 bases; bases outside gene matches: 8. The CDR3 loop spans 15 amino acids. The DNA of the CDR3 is TGTGCCAGCAGTCCGTCCGGGACAGGGGCAACTGAAGCTTTCTTT. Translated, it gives CASSPSGTGATEAFF.

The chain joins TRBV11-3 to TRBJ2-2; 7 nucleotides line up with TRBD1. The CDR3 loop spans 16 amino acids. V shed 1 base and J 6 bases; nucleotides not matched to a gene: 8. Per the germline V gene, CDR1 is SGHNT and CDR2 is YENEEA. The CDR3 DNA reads TGTGCCAGCAGCTTAGGGCCAGGGGGTCTCGCCGGGGAGCTGTTTTTT. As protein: CASSLGPGGLAGELFF.

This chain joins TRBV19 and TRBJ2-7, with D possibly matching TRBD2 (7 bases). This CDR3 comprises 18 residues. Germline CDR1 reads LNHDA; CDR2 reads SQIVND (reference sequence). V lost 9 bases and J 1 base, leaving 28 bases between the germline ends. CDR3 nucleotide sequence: TGTGCCAGAACGTCAGGAGGGAGGGACATCCAACCTTCCTACGAGCAGTACTTC. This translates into CARTSGGRDIQPSYEQYF.

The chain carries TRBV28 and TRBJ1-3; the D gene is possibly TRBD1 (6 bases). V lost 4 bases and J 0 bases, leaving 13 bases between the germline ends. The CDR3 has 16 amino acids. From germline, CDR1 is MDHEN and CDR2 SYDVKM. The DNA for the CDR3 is TGTGCCAGCAGTTCCACAGGGACCTACTCTGGAAACACCATATATTTT. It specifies CASSSTGTYSGNTIYF.

CDR3 coding DNA: TGTGCCAGTAGTATAGCCCCAGGACAGGGGGCCGATGAGCAGTTCTTC. It is translated as CASSIAPGQGADEQFF. V is TRBV19 and J is TRBJ2-1; 11 positions match TRBD1. Germline V gene sequence: CDR1 LNHDA, CDR2 SQIVND (reference sequence). V lost 1 base, J lost 8 bases, and 7 bases stayed unmatched. CDR3 length equals 16 residues.

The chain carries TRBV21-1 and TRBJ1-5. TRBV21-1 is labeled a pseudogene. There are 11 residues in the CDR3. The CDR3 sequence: CASWGDQPQHF. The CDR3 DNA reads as TGTGCCAGCTGGGGGGATCAGCCCCAGCATTTT.

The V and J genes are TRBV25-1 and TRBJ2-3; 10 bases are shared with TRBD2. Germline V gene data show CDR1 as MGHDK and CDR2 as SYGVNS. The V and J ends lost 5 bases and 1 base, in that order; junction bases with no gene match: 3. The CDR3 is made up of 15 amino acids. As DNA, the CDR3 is TGTGCCAGCAGTCCTAGCGGGAGTGGCACAGATACGCAGTATTTT. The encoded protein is CASSPSGSGTDTQYF.

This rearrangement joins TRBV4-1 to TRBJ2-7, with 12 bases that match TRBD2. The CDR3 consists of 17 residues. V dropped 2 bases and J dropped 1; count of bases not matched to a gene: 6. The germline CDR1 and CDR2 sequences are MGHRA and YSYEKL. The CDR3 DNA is TGCGCCAGCAGCCAAATCTTCGGACTAGCGGGATCCTACGAGCAGTACTTC. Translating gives CASSQIFGLAGSYEQYF.

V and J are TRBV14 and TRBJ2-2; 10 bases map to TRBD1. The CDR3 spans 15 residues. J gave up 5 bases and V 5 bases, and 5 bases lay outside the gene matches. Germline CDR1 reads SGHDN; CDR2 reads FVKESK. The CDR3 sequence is CASSYRGQGTGELFF. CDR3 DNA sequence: TGTGCCAGCAGCTACCGGGGACAGGGGACCGGGGAGCTGTTTTTT.

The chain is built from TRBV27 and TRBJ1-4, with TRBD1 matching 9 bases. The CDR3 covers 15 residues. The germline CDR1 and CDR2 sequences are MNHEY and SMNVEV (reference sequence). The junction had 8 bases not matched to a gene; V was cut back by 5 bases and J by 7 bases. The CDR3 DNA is TGTGCCAGCAGTCCCCGACCGACAGGGGGTGAAAAACTGTTTTTT. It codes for CASSPRPTGGEKLFF.

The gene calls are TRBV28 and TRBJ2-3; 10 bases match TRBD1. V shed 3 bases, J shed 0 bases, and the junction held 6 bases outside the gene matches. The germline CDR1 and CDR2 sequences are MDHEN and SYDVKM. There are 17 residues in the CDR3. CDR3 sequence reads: CASSFGTGDGSTDTQYF. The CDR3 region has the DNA TGTGCCAGCAGTTTCGGGACAGGGGATGGGAGCACAGATACGCAGTATTTT.